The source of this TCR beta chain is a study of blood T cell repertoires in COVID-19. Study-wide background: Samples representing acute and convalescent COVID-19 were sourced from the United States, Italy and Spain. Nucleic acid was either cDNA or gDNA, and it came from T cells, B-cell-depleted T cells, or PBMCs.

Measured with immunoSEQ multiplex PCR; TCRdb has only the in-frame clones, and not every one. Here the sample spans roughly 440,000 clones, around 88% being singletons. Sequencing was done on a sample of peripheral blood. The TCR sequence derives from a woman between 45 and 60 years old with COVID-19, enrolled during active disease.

The CDR3 is CAISVAGTRTSYNEQFF. The CDR3 coding sequence is TGTGCCATCAGTGTGGCCGGGACTAGAACATCCTACAATGAGCAGTTCTTC. V gene TRBV10-3 combines with J gene TRBJ2-1; 8 bases agree with TRBD2. Looked up from germline, CDR1 is ENHRY and CDR2 is SYGVKD. V dropped 4 bases and J dropped 1; count of bases not matched to a gene: 9. CDR3 size: 17 residues.